The clone carrying this TCR beta chain was counted many times. A sample-barcoded 5' primer and a J-beta primer mix were used in a second PCR of about 7 to 12 cycles. TCRdb analysed the 5' RACE reads with MiXCR anew, one entry per CDR3 protein. The data show 650,000 to 800,000 distinct CDR3 sequences, 52% seen once. Looked up from germline, CDR1 is DFQATT and CDR2 is SNEGSKA (reference sequence). CDR3 size: 14 residues. Trimming shortened V by 6 bases and J by 9 bases, and 21 bases separated the two germline ends. The source of the sample is a study of blood T cells in healthy people across ages. The chain links TRBV20-1 to TRBJ2-1; D is possibly TRBD1 (5 bases). This clonotype originated in a woman older than 75 in good health. The sample was blood. The CDR3 nucleotides are TGCAGTGCGCAAGCAGGGAAGGTGATTACTGAGCAGTTCTTC. Its protein product is CSAQAGKVITEQFF.